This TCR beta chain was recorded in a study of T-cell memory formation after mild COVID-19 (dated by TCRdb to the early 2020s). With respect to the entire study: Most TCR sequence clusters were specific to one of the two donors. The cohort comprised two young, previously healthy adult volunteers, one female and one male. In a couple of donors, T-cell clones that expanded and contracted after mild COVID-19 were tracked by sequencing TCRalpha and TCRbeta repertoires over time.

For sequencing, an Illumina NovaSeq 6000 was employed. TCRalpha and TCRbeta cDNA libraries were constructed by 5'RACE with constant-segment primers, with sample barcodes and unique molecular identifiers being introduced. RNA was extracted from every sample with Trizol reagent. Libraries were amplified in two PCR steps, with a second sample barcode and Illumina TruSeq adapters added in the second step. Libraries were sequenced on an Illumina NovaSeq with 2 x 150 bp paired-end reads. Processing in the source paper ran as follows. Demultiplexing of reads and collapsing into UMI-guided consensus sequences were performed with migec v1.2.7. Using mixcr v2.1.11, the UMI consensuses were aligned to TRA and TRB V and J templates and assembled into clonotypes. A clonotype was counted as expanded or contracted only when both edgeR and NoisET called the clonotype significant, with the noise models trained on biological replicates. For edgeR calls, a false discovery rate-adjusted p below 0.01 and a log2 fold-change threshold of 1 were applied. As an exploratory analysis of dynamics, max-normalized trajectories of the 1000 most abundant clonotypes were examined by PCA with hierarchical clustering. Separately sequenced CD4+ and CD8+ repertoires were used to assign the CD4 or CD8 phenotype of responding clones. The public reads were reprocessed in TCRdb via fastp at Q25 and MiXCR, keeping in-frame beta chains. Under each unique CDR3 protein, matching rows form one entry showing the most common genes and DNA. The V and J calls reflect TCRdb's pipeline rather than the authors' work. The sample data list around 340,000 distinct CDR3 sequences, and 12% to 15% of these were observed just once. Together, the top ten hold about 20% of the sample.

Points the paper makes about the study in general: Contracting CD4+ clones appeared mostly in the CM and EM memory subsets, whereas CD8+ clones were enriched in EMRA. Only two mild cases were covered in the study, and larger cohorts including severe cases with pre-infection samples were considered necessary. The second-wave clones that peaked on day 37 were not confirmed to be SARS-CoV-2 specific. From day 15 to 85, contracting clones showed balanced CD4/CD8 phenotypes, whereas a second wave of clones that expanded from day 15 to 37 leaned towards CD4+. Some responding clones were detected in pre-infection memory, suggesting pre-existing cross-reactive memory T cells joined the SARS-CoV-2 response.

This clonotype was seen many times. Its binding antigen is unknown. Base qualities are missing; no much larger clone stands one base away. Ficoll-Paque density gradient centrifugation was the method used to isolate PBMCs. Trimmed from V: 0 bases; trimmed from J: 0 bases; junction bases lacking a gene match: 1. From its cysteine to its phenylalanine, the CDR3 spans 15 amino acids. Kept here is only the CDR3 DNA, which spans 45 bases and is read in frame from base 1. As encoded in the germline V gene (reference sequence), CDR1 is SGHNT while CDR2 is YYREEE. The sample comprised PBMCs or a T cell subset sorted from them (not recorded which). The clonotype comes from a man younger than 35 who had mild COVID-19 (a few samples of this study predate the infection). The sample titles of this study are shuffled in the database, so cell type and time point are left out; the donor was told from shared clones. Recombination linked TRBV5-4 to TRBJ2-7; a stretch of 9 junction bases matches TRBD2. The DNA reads TGTGCCAGCAGCTTGGCAGCGGGGGGCTCCTACGAGCAGTACTTC. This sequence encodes CASSLAAGGSYEQYF.